The T cell receptor (beta chain) under discussion was sequenced for a study of long-term antiretroviral therapy in people with HIV. Germline lookup yields CDR1 SGHVS and CDR2 FQNEAQ. The CDR3 spans 12 residues. V dropped 2 bases and J dropped 5 bases, with 4 bases sitting between them. For this clone: Its antigen is as yet unknown.

They ran version v3.0 of the immunoSEQ assay at survey level. Measured with immunoSEQ multiplex PCR; TCRdb has only the in-frame clones, and not every one. Of 16,000 or so clones in the sample, around 80% were seen once. Study findings and constraints: Dating from the mid-2000s to the late 2010s, the blood was possibly obtained under older ART regimens.

The sequence was obtained from a man in his forties with HIV. The rearrangement uses TRBV7-8 and TRBJ2-4; D is undetermined. This specimen was unsorted PBMCs, taken 2.1 years after starting antiretroviral therapy. DNA for the CDR3: TGTGCCAGCAGCTTAATCGAAAACATTCAGTACTTC. This encodes CASSLIENIQYF.